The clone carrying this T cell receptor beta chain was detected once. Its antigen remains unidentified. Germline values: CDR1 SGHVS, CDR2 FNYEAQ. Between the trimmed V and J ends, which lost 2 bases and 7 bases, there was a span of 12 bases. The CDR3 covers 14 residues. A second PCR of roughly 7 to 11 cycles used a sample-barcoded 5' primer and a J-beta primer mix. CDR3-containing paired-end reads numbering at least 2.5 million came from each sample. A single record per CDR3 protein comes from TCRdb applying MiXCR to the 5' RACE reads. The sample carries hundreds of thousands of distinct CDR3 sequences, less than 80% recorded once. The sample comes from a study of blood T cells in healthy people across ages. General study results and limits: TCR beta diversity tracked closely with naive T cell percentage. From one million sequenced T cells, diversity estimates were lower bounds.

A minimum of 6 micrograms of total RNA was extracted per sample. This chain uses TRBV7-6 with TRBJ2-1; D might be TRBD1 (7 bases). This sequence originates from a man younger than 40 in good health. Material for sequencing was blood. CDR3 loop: CASSLWPGGNEQFF. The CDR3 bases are TGTGCCAGCAGCTTATGGCCAGGGGGGAATGAGCAGTTCTTC.